The sequence of this TCR beta chain was determined in a study of blood T cell repertoires in COVID-19. Generated by immunoSEQ multiplex PCR, the TCRdb table keeps only in-frame clones and is missing some. The sample has approximately 300,000 clones; almost 90% are singletons. The CDR3 length is 14 residues. The germline gives CDR1 ENHRY, CDR2 SYGVKD. Germline trimming cut 10 bases from V and 5 bases from J; bases unmatched to any gene: 8. Source material: peripheral blood. This clonotype was sampled from a middle-aged woman with COVID-19, enrolled during active disease. This rearrangement joins TRBV10-3 to TRBJ1-1; 12 bases agree with TRBD1. The CDR3 DNA is TGTGCCACCGGGGACAGGGGGCTTAATACTGAAGCTTTCTTT. Translation: CATGDRGLNTEAFF.